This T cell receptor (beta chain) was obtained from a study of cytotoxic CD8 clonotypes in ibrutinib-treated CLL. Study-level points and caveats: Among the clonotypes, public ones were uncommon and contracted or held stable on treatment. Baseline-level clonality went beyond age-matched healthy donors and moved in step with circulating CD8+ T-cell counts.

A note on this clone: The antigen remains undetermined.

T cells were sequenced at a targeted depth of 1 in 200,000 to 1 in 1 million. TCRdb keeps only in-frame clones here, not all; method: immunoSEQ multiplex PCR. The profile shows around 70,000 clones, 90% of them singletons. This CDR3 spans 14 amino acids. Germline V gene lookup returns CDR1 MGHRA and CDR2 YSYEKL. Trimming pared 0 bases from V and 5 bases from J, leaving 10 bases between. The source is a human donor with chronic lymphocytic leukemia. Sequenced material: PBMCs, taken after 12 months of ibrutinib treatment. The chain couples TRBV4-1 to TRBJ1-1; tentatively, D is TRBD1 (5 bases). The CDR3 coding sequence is TGCGCCAGCAGCCAAGACGGGTGGGGGACTGAAGCTTTCTTT. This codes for CASSQDGWGTEAFF.